This T cell receptor (beta chain) appears in the sequencing data of a study of T cell repertoires in cytomegalovirus infection. TCRdb used MiXCR to reprocess the reads, holding one entry per CDR3 protein. The table has 160,000 or so distinct CDR3 sequences, roughly 17% seen once. Germline CDR1 reads DFQATT; CDR2 reads SNEGSKA (reference sequence). This CDR3 region has 12 residues. Deletions cut 1 base from V and 3 bases from J, with 7 bases between. This clonotype has just a few counts. The chain employs TRBV20-1 and TRBJ2-7, with D maybe TRBD1 (5 bases). The sequencing input was CD8+ T cells from PBMCs. This TCR derives from a human donor in good health (CMV status not recorded). Some clones in this sample may be carry-over from other donors' samples. The DNA of the CDR3 is TGCAGTGCTAGAGCAGGGTTCTACGAGCAGTACTTC. Translation gives CSARAGFYEQYF.